Shown below are 27 T cell receptor beta chains from a single sample sequenced in a study of graft-versus-host responses after intestinal transplantation. TCRdb's copy holds only in-frame clones and misses some; the assay was immunoSEQ multiplex PCR. The data contain over 15,000 clones, over 75% of them singletons. Sequenced here: PBMCs, sampled 14 days after transplant. The receptors were gathered from a human patient who received an intestinal transplant, so some T cells may come from the graft donor.

The rearrangement links TRBV5-6 to TRBJ2-6; D perhaps matches TRBD1 (6 bases). Germline CDR1 SGHDT, CDR2 YYEEEE. V lost 4 bases and J 4 bases, leaving 18 bases between the germline ends. There are 17 residues in the CDR3. CDR3 region: CASSTGQGTSGANVLTF. Written as DNA, the CDR3 is TGTGCCAGCAGCACGGGACAAGGCACGTCAGGGGCCAACGTCCTGACTTTC. The full variable domain, with the rest looked up from reference TRBV5-6 and TRBJ2-6, is DAGVTQSPTHLIKTRGQQVTLRCSPKSGHDTVSWYQQALGQGPQFIFQYYEEEERQRGNFPDRFSGHQFPNYSSELNVNALLLGDSALYLCASSTGQGTSGANVLTFGAGSRLTVL.

This clone is classed as medium-sized. The rearrangement uses TRBV6-5 and TRBJ1-2; TRBD1 matches 11 bases. The junction had 0 bases not matched to a gene; V was cut back by 5 bases and J by 4 bases. The CDR3 spans 13 residues. Germline-derived CDR1 and CDR2 are MNHEY and SVGAGI. DNA for the CDR3: TGTGCCAGCAGTGGGACAGGGGGCTATGGCTACACCTTC. Translation: CASSGTGGYGYTF.

The chain carries TRBV28 and TRBJ1-2; a possible D gene is TRBD1 (5 bases). The V and J ends lost 3 bases and 6 bases respectively, with 17 bases between them. Per the germline V gene, CDR1 is MDHEN and CDR2 is SYDVKM. The CDR3 spans 15 residues. This chain's CDR3 is CASSFPDSPGDGYTF. Written as DNA, the CDR3 is TGTGCCAGCAGTTTTCCCGACAGCCCGGGAGATGGCTACACCTTC.

The rearrangement links TRBV2 to TRBJ2-2; 8 bases line up with TRBD1. With V trimmed by 1 base and J by 4 bases, 2 bases remained unmatched. This CDR3 spans 15 amino acids. The V gene's germline CDR1 is SNHLY and CDR2 FYNNEI. CDR3 sequence reads: CASSEGQGATGELFF. Here the CDR3 DNA reads TGTGCCAGCAGTGAAGGGCAGGGGGCCACCGGGGAGCTGTTTTTT.

The genes are TRBV6-5 and TRBJ2-1; maybe TRBD2 (5 bases). This CDR3 region has 15 residues. Germline loops: CDR1 MNHEY, CDR2 SVGAGI. V shed 2 bases and J shed 0 bases, with 8 bases lying between them. CDR3 bases: TGTGCCAGCAGTTACGGAGGTAGCTCCTACAATGAGCAGTTCTTC. It specifies CASSYGGSSYNEQFF.

The V and J genes are TRBV4-1 and TRBJ2-7; 10 bases align to TRBD1. Germline V gene sequence: CDR1 MGHRA, CDR2 YSYEKL. J gave up 5 bases and V 4 bases, and 5 bases lay outside the gene matches. This CDR3 comprises 14 residues. The CDR3 sequence is CASSRGQGIDEQYF. CDR3 DNA sequence: TGCGCCAGCAGCCGGGGACAGGGGATAGACGAGCAGTACTTC.

The gene calls are TRBV4-2 and TRBJ2-2; 14 bases fit TRBD2. The V and J ends lost 4 bases and 6 bases, in that order; junction bases with no gene match: 1. The CDR3 is 15 amino acids. CDR1 is LGHNA, CDR2 YNFKEQ, per germline. The CDR3, as DNA: TGTGCCAGCAGCCCGACTAGCGGGGGGGCCGGGGAGCTGTTTTTT. This translates into CASSPTSGGAGELFF.

The gene calls are TRBV7-3 and TRBJ2-1, with 7 bases matching TRBD2. Germline CDR1 is SGHTA and CDR2 is FQGTGA. There are 12 residues in the CDR3. Trimming removed 2 bases from V and 9 bases from J; junction bases left unmatched: 1. CDR3: CASSLGGGEQFF. Written as DNA, the CDR3 is TGTGCCAGCAGCTTAGGCGGGGGTGAGCAGTTCTTC.

This chain connects TRBV7-8 to TRBJ1-6; D might be TRBD1 (6 bases). V was shortened by 4 bases and J by 6 bases, with 10 bases between the two germline ends. Per germline, CDR1 SGHVS and CDR2 FQNEAQ. This CDR3 contains 14 residues. CDR3 amino acids: CASSYRTVNSPLHF. CDR3 in DNA: TGTGCCAGCAGCTACAGGACAGTTAATTCACCCCTCCACTTT.

The rearrangement links TRBV21-1 to TRBJ2-3; the tabulated D call, TRBD1, remains unverified against the DNA. TRBV21-1 is deemed a pseudogene. CDR3 length: 16 amino acids. Written as DNA, the CDR3 is TGTGCCAGCAGGTCACTCGCTACAGTCATGCAAGATACGCAGTATTTT. It encodes CASRSLATVMQDTQYF.

This clone was seen once. The chain carries TRBV5-4 and TRBJ2-7; possible D gene TRBD2, 6 bases. Germline CDR1 is SGHNT and CDR2 is YYREEE (reference sequence). This CDR3 region has 15 residues. V shed 3 bases and J shed 7 bases, with 20 bases lying between them. In nucleotides, the CDR3 is TGTGCCAGCAGCTCCTCCGGGACTTCCTCCGTAGAGCAGTACTTC. Encoded protein: CASSSSGTSSVEQYF.

The chain recombines TRBV7-6 with TRBJ2-5; D perhaps matches TRBD2 (5 bases). The CDR3 is 15 amino acids. The germline CDR1 and CDR2 sequences are SGHVS and FNYEAQ. Trimming took off 5 bases at V and 0 bases at J, with 13 bases between the two ends. For the CDR3, the DNA is TGTGCCAGCAGCCCCTGGACTGACGACCAAGAGACCCAGTACTTC. It translates to CASSPWTDDQETQYF. Based on the CDR3 plus reference TRBV7-6 and TRBJ2-5, the full variable domain is GAGVSQSPRYKVTKRGQDVALRCDPISGHVSLYWYRQALGQGPEFLTYFNYEAQQDKSGLPNDRFSAERPEGSISTLTIQRTEQRDSAMYRCASSPWTDDQETQYFGPGTRLLVL.

The rearrangement joins TRBV11-2 to TRBJ2-4; 7 bases are a match to TRBD2. The V gene end was trimmed by 3 bases and the J gene end by 6 bases; junction bases not matched to a gene: 5. Looked up from germline, CDR1 is SGHAT and CDR2 is FQNNGV. The CDR3 sequence is 14 residues long. The CDR3 region is CASSLGTGGNIQYF. CDR3 nucleotides: TGTGCCAGCAGCTTGGGGACGGGAGGAAACATTCAGTACTTC.

The J gene is TRBJ2-7, the V gene TRBV14; the match to TRBD1 covers 10 bases. CDR3 length: 15 residues. Losses at the gene ends were 4 bases for V and 3 bases for J; bases not matched to a gene: 6. The germline CDR1 and CDR2 sequences are SGHDN and FVKESK. CDR3 loop: CASSPLGQGFYEQYF. CDR3 DNA: TGTGCCAGCAGCCCTCTGGGACAGGGGTTCTACGAGCAGTACTTC.

The chain combines TRBV27 with TRBJ1-4, with D possibly being TRBD1 (5 bases). V lost 1 base, J lost 3 bases, and 12 bases lay in between. The CDR3 is 16 residues long. Germline CDR1 and CDR2: MNHEY and SMNVEV (reference sequence). This chain's CDR3 is CASSLLRGAANEKLFF. The CDR3 DNA is TGTGCCAGCAGTTTATTGAGGGGCGCGGCTAATGAAAAACTGTTTTTT.

To note about this clone: One end of the junction does not line up with germline, which may come from a read error. This chain connects TRBV2 to TRBJ2-1, with TRBD2 matching over 8 bases. CDR1 is SNHLY, CDR2 FYNNEI, per germline. This CDR3 comprises 13 residues. The CDR3 nucleotides read TGTGCCAGCCTTCTTGATGGACTAGCTGGGCAGCTCTTC. Protein sequence: CASLLDGLAGQLF.

The rearrangement uses TRBV2 and TRBJ2-1; 11 positions match TRBD2. Per germline, CDR1 SNHLY and CDR2 FYNNEI. This CDR3 spans 15 amino acids. V was pared by 5 bases and J by 4 bases, with 4 bases of the junction left unmatched. The CDR3 DNA is TGTGCCAGCAGTTCGACTAGCGGGGATTACAATGAGCAGTTCTTC. It yields the protein CASSSTSGDYNEQFF.

The chain's CDR3 is CASSGQGQDEQYF. Here the CDR3 DNA reads TGTGCCAGCAGTGGACAGGGACAGGACGAGCAGTACTTC. This chain links TRBV6-5 with TRBJ2-7; 8 bases are a match to TRBD1. CDR1 is MNHEY and CDR2 is SVGAGI in the germline V gene. The CDR3 is 13 amino acids. The V gene end was trimmed by 5 bases and the J gene end by 5 bases; junction bases not matched to a gene: 5.

V is TRBV10-1 and J is TRBJ2-5; 10 bases map to TRBD2. The CDR3 consists of 14 residues. The V and J ends lost 4 bases and 2 bases, in that order; junction bases with no gene match: 1. Germline V gene lookup returns CDR1 WNHNN and CDR2 SYGVQD (reference sequence). CDR3 DNA sequence: TGCGCCAGCAGTGCGACTAGCGGGCAAGAGACCCAGTACTTC. It specifies CASSATSGQETQYF.

The genes are TRBV2 and TRBJ2-7; 10 bases line up with TRBD2. The CDR3 is made up of 13 amino acids. Germline CDR1 is SNHLY and CDR2 is FYNNEI. Trimming cost V 6 bases and J 6 bases; bases outside gene matches: 5. CDR3 in DNA: TGTGCCAGCAGAGATAGCGGGAGGTTCGAGCAGTACTTC. Protein sequence: CASRDSGRFEQYF. The full variable domain, with the rest looked up from reference TRBV2 and TRBJ2-7, is EPEVTQTPSHQVTQMGQEVILRCVPISNHLYFYWYRQILGQKVEFLVSFYNNEISEKSEIFDDQFSVERPDGSNFTLKIRSTKLEDSAMYFCASRDSGRFEQYFGPGTRLTVT.

The sample holds a few counts of this clone. The gene calls are TRBV28 and TRBJ2-7; no reliable D call. This CDR3 spans 12 amino acids. V lost 2 bases to trimming and J lost 6 bases, with 8 bases between them. Germline CDR1 MDHEN, CDR2 SYDVKM. The CDR3 is CASSLGPFEQYF. The CDR3 DNA reads as TGTGCCAGCAGTTTAGGACCCTTCGAGCAGTACTTC. The variable domain in full, with the rest retrieved from reference TRBV28 and TRBJ2-7, is DVKVTQSSRYLVKRTGEKVFLECVQDMDHENMFWYRQDPGLGLRLIYFSYDVKMKEKGDIPEGYSVSREKKERFSLILESASTNQTSMYLCASSLGPFEQYFGPGTRLTVT.

This sequence joins TRBV4-1 and TRBJ2-5; no firm D call. This CDR3 region has 13 residues. Looked up from germline, CDR1 is MGHRA and CDR2 is YSYEKL. V was cut by 1 base and J by 1 base, with 4 bases left in between. The CDR3 DNA reads as TGCGCCAGCAGCCAAGCCTCCCAAGAGACCCAGTACTTC. This translates into CASSQASQETQYF.

The J gene is TRBJ2-5, the V gene TRBV6-5; no definite D call. Germline loops: CDR1 MNHEY, CDR2 SVGAGI. The V end was cut by 2 bases, the J end by 2 bases, with 3 bases between. CDR3 length equals 12 residues. The CDR3 loop is CASSYGQETQYF. CDR3 DNA: TGTGCCAGCAGTTACGGTCAAGAGACCCAGTACTTC.

The rearrangement links TRBV28 to TRBJ2-1; 8 bases are shared with TRBD2. Germline CDR1 is MDHEN and CDR2 is SYDVKM. The CDR3 sequence is 18 residues long. Trimming cost V 6 bases and J 0 bases; bases outside gene matches: 13. CDR3 sequence reads: CASSVPTISGSSYNEQFF. CDR3 in DNA: TGTGCCAGCAGCGTCCCAACCATAAGCGGGAGCTCCTACAATGAGCAGTTCTTC.

V gene TRBV6-1 combines with J gene TRBJ2-7; D uncertain. The V gene lost 7 bases and the J gene lost 6 bases, with 16 bases spanning the gap. Germline-derived CDR1 and CDR2 are MNHNS and SASEGT. The CDR3 consists of 13 residues. The CDR3: CASIFQLTGEQYF. For the CDR3, the DNA is TGTGCCAGCATCTTCCAGTTGACGGGCGAGCAGTACTTC.

This chain joins TRBV7-9 and TRBJ1-2; tentative D call: TRBD1 (5 bases). The CDR3 totals 14 residues. Trimming took off 7 bases at V and 5 bases at J, with 17 bases between the two ends. CDR1 is SEHNR and CDR2 is FQNEAQ in the germline V gene (reference sequence). CDR3 nucleotides: TGTGCCAGCACAAACTCACGTGGGGGTTATGGCTACACCTTC. As protein: CASTNSRGGYGYTF.

CDR3 amino acids: CASSPGYTEAFF. CDR3 nucleotide sequence: TGTGCCAGCAGCCCCGGGTACACTGAAGCTTTCTTT. The chain recombines TRBV5-4 with TRBJ1-1; no clear D. Trimming removed 4 bases from V and 3 bases from J, with 7 bases in between. CDR1 is SGHNT and CDR2 is YYREEE in the germline V gene (reference sequence). The CDR3 spans 12 residues.